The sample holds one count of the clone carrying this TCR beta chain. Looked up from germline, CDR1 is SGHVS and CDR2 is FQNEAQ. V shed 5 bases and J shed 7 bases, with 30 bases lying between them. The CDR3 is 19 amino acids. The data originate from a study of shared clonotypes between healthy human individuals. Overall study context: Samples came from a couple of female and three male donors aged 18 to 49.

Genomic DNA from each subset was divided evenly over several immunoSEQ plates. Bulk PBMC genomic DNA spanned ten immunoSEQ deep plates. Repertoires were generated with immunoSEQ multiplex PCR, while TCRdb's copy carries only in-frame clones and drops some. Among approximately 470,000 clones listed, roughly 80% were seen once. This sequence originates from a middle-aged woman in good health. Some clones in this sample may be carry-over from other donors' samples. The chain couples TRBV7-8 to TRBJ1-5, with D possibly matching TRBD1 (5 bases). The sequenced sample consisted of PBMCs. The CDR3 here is CASSPSYGARVEGGQPQHF. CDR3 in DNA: TGTGCCAGCAGCCCCTCATATGGTGCCAGGGTAGAAGGTGGACAGCCCCAGCATTTT.